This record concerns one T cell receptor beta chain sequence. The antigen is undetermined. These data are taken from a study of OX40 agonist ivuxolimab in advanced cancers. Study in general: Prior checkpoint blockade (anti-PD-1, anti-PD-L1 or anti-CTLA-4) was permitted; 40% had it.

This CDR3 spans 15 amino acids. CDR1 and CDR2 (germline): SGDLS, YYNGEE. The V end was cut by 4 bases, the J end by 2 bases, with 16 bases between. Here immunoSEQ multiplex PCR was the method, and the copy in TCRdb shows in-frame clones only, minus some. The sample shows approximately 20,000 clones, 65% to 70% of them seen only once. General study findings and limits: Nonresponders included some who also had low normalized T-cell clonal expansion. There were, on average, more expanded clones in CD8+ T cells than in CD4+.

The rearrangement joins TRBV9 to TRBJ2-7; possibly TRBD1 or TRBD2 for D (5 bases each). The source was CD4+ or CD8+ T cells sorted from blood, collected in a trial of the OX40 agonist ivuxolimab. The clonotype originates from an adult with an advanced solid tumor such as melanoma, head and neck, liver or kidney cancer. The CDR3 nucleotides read TGTGCCAGCAGCCAAGAAGACGGGGCGCCCTACGAGCAGTACTTC. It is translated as CASSQEDGAPYEQYF. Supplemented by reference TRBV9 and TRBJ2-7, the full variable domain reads DSGVTQTPKHLITATGQRVTLRCSPRSGDLSVYWYQQSLDQGLQFLIQYYNGEERAKGNILERFSAQQFPDLHSELNLSSLELGDSALYFCASSQEDGAPYEQYFGPGTRLTVT.